The 21 T cell receptor beta chains listed next were all sequenced from one sample in a study of CD8+ T cells in alopecia areata. RNA extraction and reverse transcription yielded cDNA as sequencing template. The protocol was immunoSEQ multiplex PCR, while the TCRdb copy is restricted to in-frame clones and leaves out a portion. The sample consists of 140,000 to 150,000 clones, 40% to 55% of them appearing once. Sequenced material: CD4+ T cells sorted from blood, taken at week 0. The receptors here all came from a human donor with alopecia areata.

This clone showed up just a few times. The genes are TRBV30 and TRBJ2-7; 8 bases match TRBD1. The V gene's germline CDR1 is GTSNPN and CDR2 SVGIG (reference sequence). This CDR3 is built from 14 residues. V lost 2 bases, J lost 2 bases, and 5 bases stayed unmatched. CDR3 DNA sequence: TGTGCCTGGAGTTGGACAGGGTCGGCCTACGAGCAGTACTTC. Encoded protein: CAWSWTGSAYEQYF. The whole variable domain, filled in from reference TRBV30 and TRBJ2-7, reads SQTIHQWPATLVQPVGSPLSLECTVEGTSNPNLYWYRQAAGRGLQLLFYSVGIGQISSEVPQNLSASRPQDRQFILSSKKLLLSDSGFYLCAWSWTGSAYEQYFGPGTRLTVT.

This clone appeared a few times. The V call is TRBV2, the J call TRBJ2-1; D ambiguous. V was trimmed by 2 bases and J by 6 bases, leaving 11 bases between them. This CDR3 is 14 amino acids long. Looked up from germline, CDR1 is SNHLY and CDR2 is FYNNEI. The CDR3: CASSEWDVSNEQFF. The CDR3 DNA sequence: TGTGCCAGCAGTGAATGGGATGTCAGCAATGAGCAGTTCTTC.

V and J are TRBV29-1 and TRBJ2-7; a possible D gene is TRBD1 (6 bases). Germline V gene sequence: CDR1 SQVTM, CDR2 ANQGSEA. Between the trimmed V and J ends, which lost 5 bases and 0 bases, there was a span of 14 bases. The CDR3 loop spans 14 amino acids. The CDR3 loop is CSVTTGISSYEQYF. The CDR3 DNA sequence: TGCAGCGTTACGACAGGCATAAGCTCCTACGAGCAGTACTTC.

This chain links TRBV5-6 with TRBJ2-3; D may be TRBD2 (5 bases). The CDR3 has 13 amino acids. Trimming pared 3 bases from V and 6 bases from J, leaving 11 bases between. Germline V gives CDR1 SGHDT, CDR2 YYEEEE. CDR3 in DNA: TGTGCCAGCAGCTCCGGTAGGAGGGATACGCAGTATTTT. Protein sequence: CASSSGRRDTQYF.

The chain recombines TRBV9 with TRBJ2-2, with 8 bases matching TRBD2. The CDR3 is 17 residues long. V shed 4 bases and J 4 bases; nucleotides not matched to a gene: 12. CDR1 is SGDLS, CDR2 YYNGEE, per germline. CDR3 protein: CASSTISAGAGTGELFF. The DNA for the CDR3 is TGTGCCAGCAGCACCATTTCAGCGGGAGCGGGCACCGGGGAGCTGTTTTTT. The whole variable domain, remainder taken from reference TRBV9 and TRBJ2-2, is DSGVTQTPKHLITATGQRVTLRCSPRSGDLSVYWYQQSLDQGLQFLIQYYNGEERAKGNILERFSAQQFPDLHSELNLSSLELGDSALYFCASSTISAGAGTGELFFGEGSRLTVL.

This clone turned up a few times. The rearrangement joins TRBV11-1 to TRBJ2-1; TRBD1 might be the D (5 bases). Germline-derived CDR1 and CDR2 are SGHAT and FQDESV (reference sequence). This CDR3 is 15 amino acids long. Trimming cost V 7 bases and J 3 bases, with 16 bases left between them. CDR3 region: CASTSGPQYYNEQFF. The CDR3 nucleotides read TGTGCCAGCACTTCAGGGCCCCAATACTACAATGAGCAGTTCTTC.

V gene TRBV4-3 combines with J gene TRBJ2-5, with 10 bases matching TRBD2. Trimming took 0 bases from V and 5 from J; bases not matched to a gene: 24. Per the germline V gene, CDR1 is LGHNA and CDR2 is YSLEER. The CDR3 spans 22 residues. CDR3 in amino acids: CASSQEGPSFLAGVVDRETQYF. As DNA, the CDR3 is TGCGCCAGCAGCCAAGAAGGGCCCTCGTTTCTAGCGGGAGTCGTGGATCGGGAGACCCAGTACTTC.

This chain joins TRBV5-1 and TRBJ2-1; D is tentatively TRBD1 or TRBD2 (5 bases each). Germline CDR1 is SGHRS and CDR2 is YFSETQ. CDR3 length: 16 amino acids. V lost 0 bases and J lost 4, with 14 bases in between. This CDR3 reads CASSLVGGWMYNEQFF. DNA of the CDR3: TGCGCCAGCAGCTTGGTTGGGGGTTGGATGTACAATGAGCAGTTCTTC.

This clone was seen a handful of times. V is TRBV29-1 and J is TRBJ2-1; tentative D call: TRBD1 (6 bases). The CDR3 extends over 12 amino acids. Germline V lookup: CDR1 SQVTM, CDR2 ANQGSEA. Trimming removed 6 bases at V and 10 bases at J, with 16 bases between. Here the CDR3 DNA reads TGCAGCGTACCGGACTCGGGGACAGAGCAGTTCTTC. This translates into CSVPDSGTEQFF.

This clone was counted between two and nine times. The CDR3 reads CSVEGSEKLFF. Written as DNA, the CDR3 is TGCAGCGTTGAAGGAAGTGAAAAACTGTTTTTT. The chain recombines TRBV29-1 with TRBJ1-4; D unresolved. Germline V gene sequence: CDR1 SQVTM, CDR2 ANQGSEA. The CDR3 loop spans 11 amino acids. V shed 1 base and J shed 7 bases, with 4 bases lying between them.

The chain joins TRBV19 to TRBJ2-5; the D is unclear. V lost 4 bases to trimming and J lost 3 bases, with 6 bases between them. The CDR3 has 12 amino acids. CDR1 is LNHDA and CDR2 is SQIVND in the germline V gene (reference sequence). The chain's CDR3 is CASSTPEETQYF. CDR3 coding DNA: TGTGCCAGTAGTACGCCGGAAGAGACCCAGTACTTC.

V is TRBV29-1 and J is TRBJ2-5; unclear D gene. CDR1 and CDR2 (germline): SQVTM, ANQGSEA. Trimming took off 1 base at V and 5 bases at J, with 8 bases between the two ends. CDR3 length equals 12 residues. The CDR3 bases are TGCAGCGTTGAAGTAGTCCCGGAGACCCAGTACTTC. It codes for CSVEVVPETQYF. The full variable domain, its missing parts supplied by reference TRBV29-1 and TRBJ2-5, is SAVISQKPSRDICQRGTSLTIQCQVDSQVTMMFWYRQQPGQSLTLIATANQGSEATYESGFVIDKFPISRPNLTFSTLTVSNMSPEDSSIYLCSVEVVPETQYFGPGTRLLVL.

The rearrangement joins TRBV6-5 to TRBJ2-2; 13 nucleotides agree with TRBD2. CDR1 and CDR2 (germline): MNHEY, SVGAGI. The CDR3 runs to 15 residues. The V and J ends lost 6 bases and 7 bases, in that order; junction bases with no gene match: 5. The CDR3 nucleotides are TGTGCCAGCAGGCATCGGACTAGCGGGAGCGGGGAGCTGTTTTTT. The encoded protein is CASRHRTSGSGELFF.

This clone has only a few counts. This chain links TRBV29-1 with TRBJ2-1; D remains unclear. The CDR3 covers 16 residues. Trimming removed 3 bases from V and 0 bases from J, with 15 bases in between. Germline CDR1 and CDR2: SQVTM and ANQGSEA. CDR3 in amino acids: CSVEVRTASSYNEQFF. DNA for the CDR3: TGCAGCGTTGAGGTCCGGACCGCTAGCTCCTACAATGAGCAGTTCTTC.

The rearrangement links TRBV4-1 to TRBJ1-2; D may be TRBD1 (6 bases). Germline V gene sequence: CDR1 MGHRA, CDR2 YSYEKL. The V end was cut by 4 bases, the J end by 8 bases, with 17 bases between. This CDR3 has 14 residues. The CDR3 is CASSLNLQGYGYTF. In DNA, the CDR3 is TGCGCCAGCAGCCTAAACTTACAGGGCTACGGCTACACCTTC.

This rearrangement joins TRBV5-1 to TRBJ2-7; D is unclear. Germline V gene data show CDR1 as SGHRS and CDR2 as YFSETQ. V lost 7 bases and J 0 bases, leaving 14 bases between the germline ends. The CDR3 extends over 14 amino acids. CDR3 amino acids: CASRPRADSYEQYF. The CDR3 nucleotides are TGCGCCAGCCGACCCCGGGCCGACTCCTACGAGCAGTACTTC.

The chain couples TRBV29-1 to TRBJ2-1; 10 positions agree with TRBD2. J gave up 7 bases and V 7 bases, and 22 bases lay outside the gene matches. The CDR3 loop spans 18 amino acids. Germline assignment: CDR1 SQVTM and CDR2 ANQGSEA. DNA for the CDR3: TGCAGCGCCCACCCCCGCGAATCTAGCGGGAGTTATTCTAATGAGCAGTTCTTC. It encodes CSAHPRESSGSYSNEQFF.

This clone was detected once. The chain recombines TRBV6-5 with TRBJ2-5; 9 nucleotides match TRBD1. J lost 6 bases, V lost 4 bases, and 12 bases had no gene match. CDR3 length: 16 residues. Germline assignment: CDR1 MNHEY and CDR2 SVGAGI. CDR3 region: CASSSIGTGSEKTQYF. Written as DNA, the CDR3 is TGTGCCAGCAGTTCAATCGGGACAGGGTCAGAGAAGACCCAGTACTTC.

V gene TRBV25-1 combines with J gene TRBJ2-3; D is possibly TRBD2 (6 bases). The V end was cut by 5 bases, the J end by 11 bases, with 11 bases between. The CDR3 extends over 11 amino acids. Per the germline V gene, CDR1 is MGHDK and CDR2 is SYGVNS. The CDR3 region is CASSIADRQYF. The DNA of the CDR3 is TGTGCCAGCAGTATAGCGGACCGGCAGTATTTT.

CDR3 amino acids: CSVWTGPSYEQYF. CDR3 bases: TGCAGCGTTTGGACAGGGCCCTCCTACGAGCAGTACTTC. This rearrangement joins TRBV29-1 to TRBJ2-7; 8 bases match TRBD1. Germline V gene lookup returns CDR1 SQVTM and CDR2 ANQGSEA. The V segment lost 5 bases and the J segment 0 bases; nucleotides outside the gene matches: 3. The CDR3 spans 13 residues.

The chain uses TRBV11-2 and TRBJ2-5, with D possibly TRBD2 on 5 matching bases. The CDR3 loop spans 14 amino acids. Trimming removed 5 bases at V and 4 bases at J, with 14 bases between. Looked up from germline, CDR1 is SGHAT and CDR2 is FQNNGV. CDR3 nucleotide sequence: TGTGCCAGCAGCCCTGGGGTGGGAGCAGAGACCCAGTACTTC. Translating it yields CASSPGVGAETQYF.